Listed below are T cell receptor beta chains from one sample, sequenced in a study of early T cells in non-severe SARS-CoV-2 infection. TCRdb reprocessed the 5' RACE reads via MiXCR and lists one record per CDR3 protein. The profile shows 60,000 to 75,000 distinct CDR3 sequences, 10% to 15% of them singletons. The sequencing sample was made of whole blood. Receptors originate from an adult who was a healthcare worker with PCR-confirmed SARS-CoV-2 infection or an uninfected control (not recorded which). Both conserved end residues are part of each CDR3. A D gene is named only where the DNA matches it firmly. Expanded clones are given a class, and other clones once, few, many or no size at all.

V gene,D gene,J gene,clone size,CDR3 protein,CDR3 DNA
TRBV27,.,TRBJ1-4,many,CANSRLGTTNEKLFF,TGTGCCAACAGTAGGCTAGGGACCACTAATGAAAAACTGTTTTTT
TRBV4-2,.,TRBJ1-5,.,CASSQVGGMSGNQPQHF,TGTGCCAGCAGCCAAGTGGGGGGGATGAGTGGCAATCAGCCCCAGCATTTT
TRBV10-3,TRBD2,TRBJ2-1,few,CAAGLAGNEQFF,TGTGCCGCCGGACTAGCGGGAAATGAGCAGTTCTTC
TRBV19,TRBD1,TRBJ2-4,few,CASSMVGGARNIQYF,TGTGCCAGTAGTATGGTAGGGGGCGCGAGAAACATTCAGTACTTC
TRBV19,.,TRBJ2-6,few,CAAGGPGANVLTF,TGTGCTGCCGGGGGCCCCGGGGCCAACGTCCTGACTTTC
TRBV18,.,TRBJ1-6,many,CASSPGTARNSPLHF,TGTGCCAGCTCACCAGGTACAGCCAGGAATTCACCCCTCCACTTT
TRBV7-6,.,TRBJ2-5,many,CASSLVGREQETQYF,TGTGCCAGCAGCTTAGTGGGGAGAGAACAAGAGACCCAGTACTTC
TRBV18,TRBD1,TRBJ2-5,few,CASSPRDRGETQYF,TGTGCCAGCTCACCACGGGACAGGGGGGAGACCCAGTACTTC
TRBV2,TRBD1,TRBJ2-2,few,CASNIRPGQGMTGELFF,TGTGCCAGCAACATCAGACCGGGACAGGGTATGACCGGGGAGCTGTTTTTT
TRBV11-1,TRBD2,TRBJ2-3,once,CASSLVSSGRSPDTQYF,TGTGCCAGCAGCTTAGTGTCTAGCGGGAGATCTCCAGATACGCAGTATTTT
TRBV29-1,.,TRBJ2-5,few,CSVTRDNLKEETQYF,TGCAGCGTTACCAGGGACAACCTTAAGGAAGAGACCCAGTACTTC
TRBV6-1,.,TRBJ2-3,many,CASSEVTRSTDTQYF,TGTGCCAGCAGTGAAGTTACTAGGAGCACAGATACGCAGTATTTT
TRBV7-9,.,TRBJ1-6,many,CASSPGDYNSPLHF,TGTGCCAGCAGCCCAGGGGACTATAATTCACCCCTCCACTTT
TRBV5-4,TRBD1,TRBJ2-4,many,CASSRTGGVGDIQYF,TGTGCCAGCAGCCGTACAGGGGGTGTTGGGGACATTCAGTACTTC
TRBV9,.,TRBJ2-3,few,CASSVHGFATDTQYF,TGTGCCAGCAGCGTACACGGGTTTGCGACAGATACGCAGTATTTT
TRBV9,TRBD2,TRBJ2-7,many,CASSVVGTSSHEQYF,TGTGCCAGCAGCGTAGTCGGGACTAGCTCCCACGAGCAGTACTTC
TRBV15,.,TRBJ1-2,few,CATSPSDGLHYGYTF,TGTGCCACCAGCCCTTCTGACGGCCTACACTATGGCTACACCTTC
TRBV12-3/TRBV12-4,.,TRBJ2-2,many,CASSLTETWELFF,TGTGCCAGCAGTCTAACAGAGACCTGGGAGCTGTTTTTT
TRBV19,TRBD2,TRBJ2-2,.,CATAGGRGTGELFF,TGTGCCACTGCGGGAGGGCGGGGCACCGGGGAGCTGTTTTTT
TRBV7-3,.,TRBJ2-2,.,CASSLGASTGELFF,TGTGCCAGCAGCTTGGGTGCCAGCACCGGGGAGCTGTTTTTT
TRBV2,.,TRBJ2-3,few,CASSESGQDTDTQYF,TGTGCCAGCAGTGAATCTGGGCAGGACACAGATACGCAGTATTTT
TRBV6-2/TRBV6-3,.,TRBJ1-5,few,CASSPRFSNQPQHF,TGTGCCAGTTCTCCCAGGTTTAGCAATCAGCCCCAGCATTTT
TRBV20-1,.,TRBJ2-5,.,CSASRQGETQYF,TGCAGTGCTAGTCGCCAGGGAGAGACCCAGTACTTC
TRBV7-8,TRBD2,TRBJ2-1,many,CASSLRLAGPYNEQFF,TGTGCCAGCAGCTTAAGACTAGCGGGACCATACAATGAGCAGTTCTTC
TRBV7-9,TRBD2,TRBJ2-1,many,CASSLSGGVYNEQFF,TGTGCCAGCAGCCTTAGCGGGGGGGTCTACAATGAGCAGTTCTTC
TRBV5-1,TRBD2,TRBJ2-5,few,CASSVGLAGEPIQYF,TGCGCCAGCAGCGTAGGACTAGCGGGGGAACCGATCCAGTACTTC
TRBV7-2,.,TRBJ2-3,many,CASSLLTDTQYF,TGTGCCAGCAGTCTACTTACAGATACGCAGTATTTT
TRBV3-1,.,TRBJ2-7,.,CASSLGTFLGNEQYF,TGTGCCAGCAGCCTGGGGACATTCCTGGGCAACGAGCAGTACTTC
TRBV5-4,.,TRBJ2-6,many,CASSAKTGRSNVLTF,TGTGCCAGCAGCGCCAAGACCGGGCGCTCCAACGTCCTGACTTTC
TRBV7-9,.,TRBJ2-7,.,CASSLGGSYGQYF,TGTGCCAGCAGCTTGGGCGGATCCTACGGGCAGTACTTC
TRBV28,.,TRBJ2-7,.,CASSYLGGAYEQYF,TGTGCCAGCAGCTACTTAGGGGGGGCCTACGAGCAGTACTTC
TRBV3-1,.,TRBJ2-1,.,CASSATGNEQFF,TGTGCCAGCAGCGCAACAGGGAATGAGCAGTTCTTC
TRBV10-3,TRBD1,TRBJ1-6,many,CASGVRTGGKDSPLHF,TGTGCCAGCGGGGTACGGACAGGGGGCAAGGATTCACCCCTCCACTTT
TRBV7-6,.,TRBJ2-2,few,CASRSGAWNTGELFF,TGTGCCAGCAGGAGTGGGGCTTGGAACACCGGGGAGCTGTTTTTT
TRBV28,TRBD1,TRBJ1-5,.,CASSFIRDRGFNQPQHF,TGTGCCAGCAGTTTTATCCGGGACAGGGGGTTCAATCAGCCCCAGCATTTT
TRBV6-2/TRBV6-3,.,TRBJ2-7,.,CASSLRRMYF,TGTGCCAGCTCCCTGCGCAGGATGTACTTC
TRBV30,TRBD1,TRBJ2-7,many,CAWIPRGTGSSYEQYF,TGTGCCTGGATCCCGAGGGGGACAGGGAGCTCCTACGAGCAGTACTTC
TRBV9,TRBD2,TRBJ2-5,many,CASSVTSGNQETQYF,TGTGCCAGCAGCGTTACTAGCGGGAACCAAGAGACCCAGTACTTC
TRBV2,.,TRBJ2-1,.,CASSTHDSNNEQFF,TGTGCCAGCAGTACCCACGACAGTAACAATGAGCAGTTCTTC
TRBV3-1,.,TRBJ1-4,many,CASSPGGVVKLFF,TGTGCCAGCAGCCCCGGAGGGGTGGTAAAACTGTTTTTT
TRBV7-2,.,TRBJ2-2,few,CASSLIWGHIYTGELFF,TGTGCCAGCAGCTTGATATGGGGACACATCTACACCGGGGAGCTGTTTTTT
TRBV3-1,.,TRBJ2-3,few,CASSQGQGPAAF,TGTGCCAGCAGCCAAGGTCAGGGCCCCGCCGCTTTT
TRBV9,.,TRBJ2-3,many,CASSATIGGATDTQYF,TGTGCCAGCAGCGCTACCATAGGGGGAGCCACAGATACGCAGTATTTT
TRBV12-3/TRBV12-4,.,TRBJ2-3,many,CASRERRMDTQYF,TGTGCCAGCAGGGAGCGCCGGATGGATACGCAGTATTTT
TRBV4-1,TRBD1,TRBJ2-7,.,CASSQGDRVYEQYF,TGCGCCAGCAGCCAAGGGGACAGGGTCTACGAGCAGTACTTC
TRBV18,.,TRBJ2-7,many,CASSGGISYEQYF,TGTGCCAGCTCAGGGGGCATCTCCTACGAGCAGTACTTC
TRBV6-2/TRBV6-3,.,TRBJ2-3,.,CASRIGLSTDTQYF,TGTGCCAGCAGAATAGGACTTTCCACAGATACGCAGTATTTT
TRBV5-1,.,TRBJ2-5,many,CASSLAASYQETQYF,TGCGCCAGCAGCTTGGCGGCGTCGTACCAAGAGACCCAGTACTTC
TRBV5-1,.,TRBJ1-2,.,CASRIFTGADGYTF,TGCGCCAGCAGAATATTTACAGGCGCAGATGGCTACACCTTC
TRBV7-2,TRBD1,TRBJ1-4,many,CASSRGDRVPEKLFF,TGTGCCAGCAGCAGGGGAGACAGGGTTCCTGAAAAACTGTTTTTT
TRBV7-9,.,TRBJ2-7,few,CASSPTGINEQYF,TGTGCCAGCAGCCCTACAGGGATTAACGAGCAGTACTTC
TRBV5-1,.,TRBJ2-3,few,CASSLKYTDTQYF,TGTGCCAGCAGCCTTAAGTACACAGATACGCAGTATTTT
TRBV6-5,.,TRBJ1-1,few,CASSYLQNTEAFF,TGTGCCAGCAGTTACTTGCAGAACACTGAAGCTTTCTTT
TRBV2,.,TRBJ2-3,few,CAGCIWATDTQYF,TGTGCCGGATGCATTTGGGCCACAGATACGCAGTATTTT
TRBV7-8,TRBD2,TRBJ2-7,few,CASSPRGGASYEQYF,TGTGCCAGCAGCCCTCGCGGGGGGGCCTCCTACGAGCAGTACTTC
TRBV7-9,.,TRBJ2-2,few,CASLSTANTGELFF,TGTGCCAGCCTTTCGACAGCGAACACCGGGGAGCTGTTTTTT
TRBV3-1,.,TRBJ1-1,many,CASSLVGRQAFF,TGTGCCAGCAGCCTCGTGGGACGGCAAGCTTTCTTT